This TCR beta chain was captured in a study of T cell responses to AZD1222 COVID-19 vaccine. This CDR3 comprises 18 residues. Germline CDR1 SEHNR, CDR2 FQNEAQ (reference sequence). With 5 bases removed from V and 6 bases from J, the gap between germline ends came to 28 bases. With regard to this clone: The target antigen is unknown.

Study conclusions and caveats: Researchers report vaccine-associated CD4 TCRs spanning spike, with dominance at 160-218 and 743-854. Samples come after the peak T cell response, not at day 14.

Measured with immunoSEQ multiplex PCR; TCRdb has only the in-frame clones, and not every one. The repertoire holds about 150,000 clones, with over 75% as singletons. The sequence was collected from an adult in good health. V and J are TRBV7-9 and TRBJ2-5; D tentatively reads TRBD1 or TRBD2 (5 bases each). Sample: peripheral blood, taken on day 0 of AZD1222 vaccination. The CDR3 region has the DNA TGTGCCAGCAGCCCACCAGTGGTCGGGACCGCTATCTTCCAGACCCAGTACTTC. Translating gives CASSPPVVGTAIFQTQYF.